What follows are 2 T cell receptor beta chains derived from one specimen sequenced in a study of shared clonotypes between healthy human individuals. Generated by immunoSEQ multiplex PCR, the TCRdb table keeps only in-frame clones and is missing some. The sample has some 240,000 clones, approximately 65% seen once. What was sequenced was memory CD4+ T cells sorted from blood. As to subset: CD45RA-negative fraction. The receptors shown here come from a man aged 30-40 years in good health.

The table lists this clone with a few counts. The rearrangement uses TRBV12-5 and TRBJ2-5; weak D call: TRBD2 (5 bases). The CDR3 loop spans 13 amino acids. CDR1 LGHNT and CDR2 FRNRAP come from the germline V gene. The germline V and J ends were trimmed by 9 bases and 4 bases, with 15 bases remaining between them. The CDR3, as DNA: TGTGCTAGCTCCTCCTCGGCGGGAGAGACCCAGTACTTC. The encoded protein is CASSSSAGETQYF.

This clone showed up just once. The rearrangement uses TRBV5-4 and TRBJ2-7; D is unresolved. Germline CDR1 reads SGHNT; CDR2 reads YYREEE (reference sequence). The CDR3 loop spans 13 amino acids. Trimming removed 0 bases at V and 6 bases at J, with 10 bases between. In nucleotides, the CDR3 is TGTGCCAGCAGCTTGGCCCTGGGAAGCGAGCAGTACTTC. It specifies CASSLALGSEQYF.